A single sample is the source of the 2 T cell receptor beta chains below, sequenced in a study of shared clonotypes between healthy human individuals. Assay used: immunoSEQ multiplex PCR; TCRdb lists only in-frame clones, some missing. Of nearly 1 million clones in the sample, over 60% were seen once. The material sequenced was memory CD4+ T cells sorted from blood. The subset denotes: CD45RA-negative fraction. These TCRs come from a man younger than 30 in good health.

J is TRBJ1-1 and V is TRBV18; D uncertain. V dropped 5 bases and J dropped 6 bases, with 16 bases sitting between them. The germline gives CDR1 KGHSH, CDR2 LQKENI. This CDR3 is built from 14 residues. This CDR3 reads CASSAGPTGAEAFF. The DNA for the CDR3 is TGTGCCAGCTCAGCCGGGCCGACGGGCGCTGAAGCTTTCTTT.

The chain is built from TRBV6-5 and TRBJ1-2, with D possibly being TRBD1 (5 bases). Germline-derived CDR1 and CDR2 are MNHEY and SVGAGI. V lost 10 bases and J lost 0, with 15 bases in between. There are 14 residues in the CDR3. CDR3 nucleotide sequence: TGTGCCAACTCCCAGGGCAGGGCTAACTATGGCTACACCTTC. Its translation: CANSQGRANYGYTF.